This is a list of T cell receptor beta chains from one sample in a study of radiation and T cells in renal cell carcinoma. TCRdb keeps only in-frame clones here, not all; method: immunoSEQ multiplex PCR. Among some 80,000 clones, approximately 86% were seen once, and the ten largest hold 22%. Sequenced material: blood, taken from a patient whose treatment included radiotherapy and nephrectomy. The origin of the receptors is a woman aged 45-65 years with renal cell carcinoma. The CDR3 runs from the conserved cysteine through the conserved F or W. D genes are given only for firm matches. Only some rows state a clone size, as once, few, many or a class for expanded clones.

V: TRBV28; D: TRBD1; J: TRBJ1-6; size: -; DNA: TGTGCCAGCAGTTCGACAGGGGGCGCGAATTCACCCCTCCACTTT; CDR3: CASSSTGGANSPLHF
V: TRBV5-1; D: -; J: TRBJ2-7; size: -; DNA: TGCGCCAGCAGCTTGGGGGCCGGGGTGCAGTACTTC; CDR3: CASSLGAGVQYF
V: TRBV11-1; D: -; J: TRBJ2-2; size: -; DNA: TGTGCCAGCAGCTTAGATGTCGGGATGGGCACCGGGGAGCTGTTTTTT; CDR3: CASSLDVGMGTGELFF
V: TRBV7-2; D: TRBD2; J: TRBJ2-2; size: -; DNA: TGTGCCAGCAGCCTGACTAGCGGGAGGGCCGGGGCCGGGGAGCTGTTTTTT; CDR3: CASSLTSGRAGAGELFF
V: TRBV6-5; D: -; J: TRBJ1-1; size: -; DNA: TGTGCCAGCAGCCAAAGGGGGATTAGCACTGAAGCTTTCTTT; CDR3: CASSQRGISTEAFF
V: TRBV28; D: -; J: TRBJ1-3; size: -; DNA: TGTGCCAGCAGTTTAGTACGACCCTCCTCTGGAAACACCATATATTTT; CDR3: CASSLVRPSSGNTIYF
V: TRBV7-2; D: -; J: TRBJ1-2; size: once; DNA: TGTGCCAGCCGGGGTGAATCTATAAGCTACACCTTC; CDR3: CASRGESISYTF
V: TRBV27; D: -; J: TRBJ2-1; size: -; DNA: TGTGCCAGCAGTTTTATCCTGGGTGAGCAGTTCTTC; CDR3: CASSFILGEQFF
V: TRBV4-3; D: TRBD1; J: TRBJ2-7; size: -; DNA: TGCGCCAGCAGCCAAGATGGGACAGGGTACGACTACGAGCAGTACTTC; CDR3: CASSQDGTGYDYEQYF
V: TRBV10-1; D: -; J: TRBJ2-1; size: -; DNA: TGCGCCAGCAGTGAGTGGGGGTACAATGAGCAGTTCTTC; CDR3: CASSEWGYNEQFF
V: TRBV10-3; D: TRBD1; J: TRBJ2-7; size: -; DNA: TGTGCCATCAGTACAGGGGGCACGACCTCCTACGAGCAGTACTTC; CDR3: CAISTGGTTSYEQYF
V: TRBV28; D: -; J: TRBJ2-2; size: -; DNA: TGTGCCAGCAGGCGAGGGGGGGACACCGGGGAGCTGTTTTTT; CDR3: CASRRGGDTGELFF
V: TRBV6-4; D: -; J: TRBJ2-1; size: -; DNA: TGTGCCAGCAGTGACCGTAGTGACTATGAGCAGTTCTTC; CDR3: CASSDRSDYEQFF
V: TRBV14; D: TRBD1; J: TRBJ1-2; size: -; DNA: TGTGCCAGCAGCCCACAGGGGGTTGGCTACACCTTC; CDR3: CASSPQGVGYTF
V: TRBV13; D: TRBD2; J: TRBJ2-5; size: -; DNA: TGTGCCAGCAGCGGACTAGCGAAGACCCAGTACTTC; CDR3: CASSGLAKTQYF
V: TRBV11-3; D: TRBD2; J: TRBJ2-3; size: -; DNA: TGTGCCAGCAGCTTAGGGACTAGCGGGCGCACAGATACGCAGTATTTT; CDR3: CASSLGTSGRTDTQYF
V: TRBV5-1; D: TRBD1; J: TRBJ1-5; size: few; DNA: TGCGCCAGCAGTCCTCAGGGGGCCGGTCAGCCCCAGCATTTT; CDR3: CASSPQGAGQPQHF
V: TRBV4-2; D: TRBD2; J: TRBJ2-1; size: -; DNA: TGTGCCAGCAGCACGGACGGACTAGCAGGCAATGAGCAGTTCTTC; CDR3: CASSTDGLAGNEQFF
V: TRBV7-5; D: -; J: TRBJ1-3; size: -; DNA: TGTGCCAGAAGCTTGCCGGAACCTGGAAACACCATATATTTT; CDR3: CARSLPEPGNTIYF
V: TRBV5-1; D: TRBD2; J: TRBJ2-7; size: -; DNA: TGCGCCAGCCGGGTAGCGGGGGCCTACGAGCAGTACTTC; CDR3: CASRVAGAYEQYF
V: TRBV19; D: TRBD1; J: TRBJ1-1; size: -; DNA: TGTGCCAGTAGTACCTTGGACAGGGCTTTAGGGTACACTGAAGCTTTCTTT; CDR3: CASSTLDRALGYTEAFF
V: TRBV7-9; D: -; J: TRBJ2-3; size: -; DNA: TGTGCCAGCAGCCCCCCGACAGATACGCAGTATTTT; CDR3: CASSPPTDTQYF
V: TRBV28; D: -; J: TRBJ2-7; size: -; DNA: TGTGCCAGCAAATCGGACAGCTACGAGCAGTACTTC; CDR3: CASKSDSYEQYF
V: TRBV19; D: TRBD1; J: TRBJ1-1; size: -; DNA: TGTGCCAGTAGTCGGGACAGGGAGGGAGCTTTCTTT; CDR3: CASSRDREGAFF
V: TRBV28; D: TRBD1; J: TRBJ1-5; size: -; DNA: TGTGCCAGCAGTCCACCAGGGGGCGCGGTTGGTCAGCCCCAGCATTTT; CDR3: CASSPPGGAVGQPQHF
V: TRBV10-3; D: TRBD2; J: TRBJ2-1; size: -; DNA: TGTGCCATGACTAGCGGGGAGTCCTCCTACAATGAGCAGTTCTTC; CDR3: CAMTSGESSYNEQFF
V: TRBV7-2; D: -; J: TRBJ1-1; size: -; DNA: TGTGCCAGCAGCTTATCCGCGGACGGGGAAGCTTTCTTT; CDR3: CASSLSADGEAFF
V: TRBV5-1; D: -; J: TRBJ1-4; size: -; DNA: TGCGCCAGCACCCAGGGTGCAACTAATGAAAAACTGTTTTTT; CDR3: CASTQGATNEKLFF
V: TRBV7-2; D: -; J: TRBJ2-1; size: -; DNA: TGTGCCAGCAGCTTAGCTAGGGGACCAGAGGTTTATGAGCAGTTCTTC; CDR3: CASSLARGPEVYEQFF
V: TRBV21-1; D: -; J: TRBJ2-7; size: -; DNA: TGTGCCAGCAGCAAAGGTAAGCCGGGGCTTAAGTCGGTATACGAGCAGTACTTC; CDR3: CASSKGKPGLKSVYEQYF
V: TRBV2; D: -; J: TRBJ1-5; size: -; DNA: TGTGCCAGCAGTTTGTCCGGTAGCAATCAGCCCCAGCATTTT; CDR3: CASSLSGSNQPQHF
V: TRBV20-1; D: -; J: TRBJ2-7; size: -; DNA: TGCAGTGCTGGGGTCGAGCAGTACTTC; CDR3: CSAGVEQYF
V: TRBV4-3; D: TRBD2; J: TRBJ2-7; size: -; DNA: TGCGCCAGCAGCTGGACTAGCGGGGGGAACTACGAGCAGTACTTC; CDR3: CASSWTSGGNYEQYF
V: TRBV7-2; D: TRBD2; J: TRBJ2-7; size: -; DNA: TGTGCCAGTAGACTAGCGGGAGGTGACGAGCAGTACTTC; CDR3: CASRLAGGDEQYF
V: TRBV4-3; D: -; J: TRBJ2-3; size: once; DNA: TGCGCCAGCAGCCGCCAAATCCGGGGGGCGACCGATACGCAGTATTTT; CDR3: CASSRQIRGATDTQYF
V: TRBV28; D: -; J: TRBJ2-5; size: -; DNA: TGTGCCAGCAGTCAAGGACACGCTAAAGGGACCCAGTACTTC; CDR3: CASSQGHAKGTQYF
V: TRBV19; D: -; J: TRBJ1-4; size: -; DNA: TGTGCCAGTAGTAGGACCTCCCCCTCAACTAATGAAAAACTGTTTTTT; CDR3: CASSRTSPSTNEKLFF
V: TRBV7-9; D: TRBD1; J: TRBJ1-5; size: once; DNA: TGTGCCAGCAGCCGGTCACAGGGGAAGGGTCAGCCCCAGCATTTT; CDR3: CASSRSQGKGQPQHF
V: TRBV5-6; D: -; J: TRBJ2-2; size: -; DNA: TGTGCCAGCAGCCGCACAGGGTTCGGGGAGCTGTTTTTT; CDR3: CASSRTGFGELFF
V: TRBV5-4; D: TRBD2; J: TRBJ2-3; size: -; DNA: TGTGCCAGCAGCCTCAGCGGGAATACGCAGTATTTT; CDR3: CASSLSGNTQYF
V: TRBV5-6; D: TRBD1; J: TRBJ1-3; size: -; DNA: TGTGCCAGCAGCTCACAGGGGGCACACACCATATATTTT; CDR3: CASSSQGAHTIYF